The sequence of this TCR beta chain was determined in a study of blood T cell repertoires in COVID-19. Overall study: Italy, Spain and the United States were the sources of the convalescent and acute COVID-19 samples.

Libraries were prepared by immunoSEQ multiplex PCR; TCRdb keeps only in-frame clonotypes and omits some of them. The profile covers 250,000 to 350,000 clones, with around 90% appearing a single time and 1.5% to 2% taken by the ten largest. The age range of participants was 18 to 89 years, with residence in some 25 US areas. Clinical history reported by participants formed the basis on which cohorts were assigned. This CDR3 region has 15 residues. The V and J ends lost 9 bases and 0 bases, in that order; junction bases with no gene match: 3. CDR1 WSHSY and CDR2 SAAADI come from the germline V gene. V and J are TRBV10-2 and TRBJ2-1; 12 positions match TRBD2. This clonotype was sampled from a woman aged 18-29 years with acute COVID-19. The material sequenced was PBMCs or T cells enriched from blood (not recorded which). The CDR3 DNA sequence: TGCGCCAGTGGGGGACTAGCGGGCTCCTACAATGAGCAGTTCTTC. This translates into CASGGLAGSYNEQFF.